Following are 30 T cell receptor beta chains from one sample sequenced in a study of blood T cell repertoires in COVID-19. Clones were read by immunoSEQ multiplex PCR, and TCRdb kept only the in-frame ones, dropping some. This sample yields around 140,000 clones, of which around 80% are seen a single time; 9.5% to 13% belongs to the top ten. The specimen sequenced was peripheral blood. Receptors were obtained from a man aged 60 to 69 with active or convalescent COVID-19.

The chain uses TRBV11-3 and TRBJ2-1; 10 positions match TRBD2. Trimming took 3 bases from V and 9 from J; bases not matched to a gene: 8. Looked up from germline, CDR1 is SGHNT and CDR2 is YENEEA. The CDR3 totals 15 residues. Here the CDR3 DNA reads TGTGCCAGCAGCTTGGCTAGCGGGAGAGGGGGTGAGCAGTTCTTC. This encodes CASSLASGRGGEQFF.

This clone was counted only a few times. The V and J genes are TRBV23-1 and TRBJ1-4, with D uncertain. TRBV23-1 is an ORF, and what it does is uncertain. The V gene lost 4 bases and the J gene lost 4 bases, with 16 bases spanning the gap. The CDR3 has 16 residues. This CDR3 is CASSRPLGALNEKLFF. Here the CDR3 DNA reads TGCGCCAGCAGTCGGCCATTAGGAGCCCTTAATGAAAAACTGTTTTTT.

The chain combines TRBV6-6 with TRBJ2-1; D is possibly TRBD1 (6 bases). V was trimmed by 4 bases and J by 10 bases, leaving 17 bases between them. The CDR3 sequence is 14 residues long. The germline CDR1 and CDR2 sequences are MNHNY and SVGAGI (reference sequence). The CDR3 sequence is CASSSGASAMEQFF. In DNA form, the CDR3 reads TGTGCCAGCAGTTCAGGGGCCTCCGCAATGGAGCAGTTCTTC.

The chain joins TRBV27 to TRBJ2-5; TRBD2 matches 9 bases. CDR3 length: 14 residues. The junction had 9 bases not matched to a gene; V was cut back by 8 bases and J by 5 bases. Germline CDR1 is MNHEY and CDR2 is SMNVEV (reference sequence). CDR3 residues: CASGGLAKWETQYF. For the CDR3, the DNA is TGTGCCAGCGGTGGACTAGCGAAGTGGGAGACCCAGTACTTC.

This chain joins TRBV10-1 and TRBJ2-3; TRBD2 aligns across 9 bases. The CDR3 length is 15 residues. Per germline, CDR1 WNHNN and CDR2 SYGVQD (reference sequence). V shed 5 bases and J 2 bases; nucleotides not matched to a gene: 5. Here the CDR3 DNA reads TGCGCCAGCAGTCCGAGCGGGAGGCCCACAGATACGCAGTATTTT. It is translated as CASSPSGRPTDTQYF.

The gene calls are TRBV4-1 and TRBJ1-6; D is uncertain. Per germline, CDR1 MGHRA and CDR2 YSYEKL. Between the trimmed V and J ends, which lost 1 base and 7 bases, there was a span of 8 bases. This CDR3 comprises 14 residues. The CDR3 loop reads CASSQAGYNSPLHF. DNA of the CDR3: TGCGCCAGCAGCCAAGCGGGTTACAATTCACCCCTCCACTTT.

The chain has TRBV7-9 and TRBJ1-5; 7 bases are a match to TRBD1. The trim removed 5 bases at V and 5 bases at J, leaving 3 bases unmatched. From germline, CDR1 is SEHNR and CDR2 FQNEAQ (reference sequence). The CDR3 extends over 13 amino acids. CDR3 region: CASSVTGDQPQHF. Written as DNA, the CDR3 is TGTGCCAGCAGCGTAACAGGGGATCAGCCCCAGCATTTT.

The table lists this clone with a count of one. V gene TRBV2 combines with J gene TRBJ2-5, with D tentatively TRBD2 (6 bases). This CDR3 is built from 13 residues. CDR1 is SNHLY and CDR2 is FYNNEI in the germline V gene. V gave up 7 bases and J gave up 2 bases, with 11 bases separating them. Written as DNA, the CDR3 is TGTGCCAGCATGCCTAGCGAGCAAGAGACCCAGTACTTC. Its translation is CASMPSEQETQYF.

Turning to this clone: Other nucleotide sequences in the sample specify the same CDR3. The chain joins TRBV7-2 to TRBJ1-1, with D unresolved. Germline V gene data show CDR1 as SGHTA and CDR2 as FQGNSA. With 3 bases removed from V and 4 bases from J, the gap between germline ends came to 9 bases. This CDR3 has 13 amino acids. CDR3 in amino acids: CASSFGGGTEAFF. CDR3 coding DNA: TGTGCCAGCAGCTTTGGTGGAGGCACTGAAGCTTTCTTT.

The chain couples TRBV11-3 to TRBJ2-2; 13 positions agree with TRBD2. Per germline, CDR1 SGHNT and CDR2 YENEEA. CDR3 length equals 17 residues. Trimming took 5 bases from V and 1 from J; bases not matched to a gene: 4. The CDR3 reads CASSPGTSGVNTGELFF. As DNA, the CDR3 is TGTGCCAGCAGCCCTGGGACTAGCGGGGTGAACACCGGGGAGCTGTTTTTT. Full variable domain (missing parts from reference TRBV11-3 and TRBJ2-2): EAGVVQSPRYKIIEKKQPVAFWCNPISGHNTLYWYLQNLGQGPELLIRYENEEAVDDSQLPKDRFSAERLKGVDSTLKIQPAELGDSAVYLCASSPGTSGVNTGELFFGEGSRLTVL.

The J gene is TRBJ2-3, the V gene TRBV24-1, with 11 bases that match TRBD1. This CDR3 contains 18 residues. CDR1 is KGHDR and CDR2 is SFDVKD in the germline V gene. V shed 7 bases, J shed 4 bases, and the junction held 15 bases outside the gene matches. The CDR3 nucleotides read TGTGCCACCAGCACCTCTAGGGACAGGGGGAAATTTGCAGATACGCAGTATTTT. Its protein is CATSTSRDRGKFADTQYF.

The CDR3 nucleotides are TGTGCCAGCAGCTTCCGGGACAGGGGGTCGAACACTGAAGCTTTCTTT. This sequence encodes CASSFRDRGSNTEAFF. The chain has TRBV7-9 and TRBJ1-1; 11 positions agree with TRBD1. CDR3 length: 16 amino acids. Unmatched junction bases numbered 4, after V lost 3 bases and J lost 1 base. Germline V gives CDR1 SEHNR, CDR2 FQNEAQ (reference sequence).

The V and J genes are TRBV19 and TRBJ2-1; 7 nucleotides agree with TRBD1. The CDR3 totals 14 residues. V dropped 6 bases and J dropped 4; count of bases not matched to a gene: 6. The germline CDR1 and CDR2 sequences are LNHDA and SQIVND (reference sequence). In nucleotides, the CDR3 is TGTGCCAGTAGACAAGGGACAGCTTACAATGAGCAGTTCTTC. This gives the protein CASRQGTAYNEQFF.

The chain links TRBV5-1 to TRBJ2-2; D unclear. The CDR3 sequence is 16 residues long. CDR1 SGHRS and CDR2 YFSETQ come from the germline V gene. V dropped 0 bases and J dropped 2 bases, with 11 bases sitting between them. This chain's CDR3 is CASSLDLSVNTGELFF. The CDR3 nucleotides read TGCGCCAGCAGCTTGGATTTATCCGTAAACACCGGGGAGCTGTTTTTT.

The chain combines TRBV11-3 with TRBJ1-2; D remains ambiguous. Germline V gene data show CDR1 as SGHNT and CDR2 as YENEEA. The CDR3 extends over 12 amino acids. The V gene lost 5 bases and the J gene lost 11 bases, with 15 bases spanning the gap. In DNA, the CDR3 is TGTGCCAGCAGCGCCCAGGAGGTGGGTTACACCTTC. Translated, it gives CASSAQEVGYTF.

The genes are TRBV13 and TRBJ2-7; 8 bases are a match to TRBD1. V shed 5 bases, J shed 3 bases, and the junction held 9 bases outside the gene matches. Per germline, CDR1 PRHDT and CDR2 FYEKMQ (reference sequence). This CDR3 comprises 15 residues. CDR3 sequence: CASSPKDRDRYEQYF. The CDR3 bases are TGTGCCAGCAGCCCCAAGGACAGGGACCGCTACGAGCAGTACTTC.

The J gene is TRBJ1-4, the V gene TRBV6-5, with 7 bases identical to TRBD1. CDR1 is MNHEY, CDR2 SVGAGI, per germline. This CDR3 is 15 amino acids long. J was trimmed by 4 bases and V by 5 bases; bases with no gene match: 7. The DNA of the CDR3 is TGTGCCAGCAGTCATCGCCGGGACAGTAATGAAAAACTGTTTTTT. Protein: CASSHRRDSNEKLFF.

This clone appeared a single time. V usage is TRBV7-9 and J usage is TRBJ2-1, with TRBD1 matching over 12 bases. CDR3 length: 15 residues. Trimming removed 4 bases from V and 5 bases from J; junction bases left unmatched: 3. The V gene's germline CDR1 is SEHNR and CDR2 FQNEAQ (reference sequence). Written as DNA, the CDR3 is TGTGCCAGCAGCTCAGGGACAGGGGGCAACAATGAGCAGTTCTTC. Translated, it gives CASSSGTGGNNEQFF.

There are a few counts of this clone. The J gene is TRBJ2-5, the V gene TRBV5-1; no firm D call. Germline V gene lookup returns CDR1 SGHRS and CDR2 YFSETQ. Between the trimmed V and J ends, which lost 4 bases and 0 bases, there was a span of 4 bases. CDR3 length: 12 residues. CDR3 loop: CASSPDQETQYF. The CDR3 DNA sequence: TGCGCCAGCAGCCCCGACCAAGAGACCCAGTACTTC.

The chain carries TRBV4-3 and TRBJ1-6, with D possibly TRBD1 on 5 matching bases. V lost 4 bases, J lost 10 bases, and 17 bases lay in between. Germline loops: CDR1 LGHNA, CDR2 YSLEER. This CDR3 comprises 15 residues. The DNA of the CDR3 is TGCGCCAGCAGCCTCTCAGACAGTGATTGGTCACCCCTCCACTTT. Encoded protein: CASSLSDSDWSPLHF.

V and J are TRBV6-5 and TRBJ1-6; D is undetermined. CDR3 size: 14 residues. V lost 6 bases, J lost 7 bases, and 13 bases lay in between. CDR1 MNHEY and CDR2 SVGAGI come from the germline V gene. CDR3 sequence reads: CASRSLTLNSPLHF. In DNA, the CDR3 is TGTGCCAGCAGGTCCTTAACTTTAAATTCACCCCTCCACTTT.

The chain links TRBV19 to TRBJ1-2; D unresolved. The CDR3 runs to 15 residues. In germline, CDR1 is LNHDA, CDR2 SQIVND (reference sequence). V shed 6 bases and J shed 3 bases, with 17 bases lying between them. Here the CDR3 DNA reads TGTGCCAGTAGCCCCCCATCCGGTTTCGACTATGGCTACACCTTC. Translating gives CASSPPSGFDYGYTF. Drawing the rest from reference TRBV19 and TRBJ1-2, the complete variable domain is DGGITQSPKYLFRKEGQNVTLSCEQNLNHDAMYWYRQDPGQGLRLIYYSQIVNDFQKGDIAEGYSVSREKKESFPLTVTSAQKNPTAFYLCASSPPSGFDYGYTFGSGTRLTVV.

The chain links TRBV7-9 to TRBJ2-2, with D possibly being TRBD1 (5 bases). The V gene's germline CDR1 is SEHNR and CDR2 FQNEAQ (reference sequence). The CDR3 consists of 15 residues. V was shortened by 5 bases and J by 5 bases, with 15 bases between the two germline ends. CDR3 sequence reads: CASSPRQGRTGELFF. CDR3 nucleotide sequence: TGTGCCAGCAGCCCCCGGCAGGGCAGGACCGGGGAGCTGTTTTTT.

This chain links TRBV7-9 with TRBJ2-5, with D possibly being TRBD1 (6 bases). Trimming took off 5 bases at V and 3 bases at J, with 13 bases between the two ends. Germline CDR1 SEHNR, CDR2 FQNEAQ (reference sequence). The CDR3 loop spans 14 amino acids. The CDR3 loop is CASSQQGWEETQYF. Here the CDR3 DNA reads TGTGCCAGCAGCCAACAGGGATGGGAAGAGACCCAGTACTTC.

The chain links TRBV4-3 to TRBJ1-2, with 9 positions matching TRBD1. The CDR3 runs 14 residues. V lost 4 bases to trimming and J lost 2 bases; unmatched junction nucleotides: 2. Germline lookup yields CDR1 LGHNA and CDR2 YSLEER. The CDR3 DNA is TGCGCCAGCAGCCCCGGGACAGGGAACTATGGCTACACCTTC. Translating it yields CASSPGTGNYGYTF.

The CDR3 is CASSQQGTNTGELFF. In DNA, the CDR3 is TGTGCCAGCAGCCAACAGGGTACCAACACCGGGGAGCTGTTTTTT. V is TRBV3-1 (or the pseudogene TRBV3-2) and J is TRBJ2-2, with D maybe TRBD1 (5 bases). The CDR3 totals 15 residues. From germline, CDR1 is LGHDT and CDR2 YNNKEL (reference sequence). The ends were cut back, 2 bases at V and 2 bases at J, with 9 bases in the middle.

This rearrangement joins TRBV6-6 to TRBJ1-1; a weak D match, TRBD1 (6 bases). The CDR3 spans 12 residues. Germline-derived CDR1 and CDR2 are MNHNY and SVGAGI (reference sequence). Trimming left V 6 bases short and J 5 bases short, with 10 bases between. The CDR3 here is CASSFDRTEAFF. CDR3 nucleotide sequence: TGTGCCAGCAGCTTCGACAGGACTGAAGCTTTCTTT.

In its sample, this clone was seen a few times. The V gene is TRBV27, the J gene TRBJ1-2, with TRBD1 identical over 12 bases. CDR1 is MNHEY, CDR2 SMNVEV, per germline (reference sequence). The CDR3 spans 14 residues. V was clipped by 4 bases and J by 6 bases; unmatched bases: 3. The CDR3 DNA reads TGTGCCAGCAGTTCGGGACAGGGGGCGCATGGCTACACCTTC. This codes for CASSSGQGAHGYTF.

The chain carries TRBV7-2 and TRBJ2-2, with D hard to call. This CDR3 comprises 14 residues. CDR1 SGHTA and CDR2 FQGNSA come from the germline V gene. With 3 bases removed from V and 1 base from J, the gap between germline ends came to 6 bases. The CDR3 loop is CASSLSWNTGELFF. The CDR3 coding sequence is TGTGCCAGCAGCTTGTCTTGGAACACCGGGGAGCTGTTTTTT.

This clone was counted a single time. The CDR3 here is CASSSPLKGGYTF. CDR3 sequence (DNA): TGTGCCAGCAGCTCACCTCTTAAGGGGGGCTACACCTTC. This chain uses TRBV6-5 with TRBJ1-2; TRBD1 is a possible D gene (5 bases). The CDR3 covers 13 residues. Trimming shortened V by 6 bases and J by 8 bases, and 16 bases separated the two germline ends. CDR1 and CDR2 (germline): MNHEY, SVGAGI.